These T cell receptor beta chains were read from a single sample in a study of T cell responses to AZD1222 COVID-19 vaccine. Generated by immunoSEQ multiplex PCR, the TCRdb table keeps only in-frame clones and is missing some. Here the sample spans about 120,000 clones, about 90% being singletons. Material: peripheral blood, obtained 28 days after the second AZD1222 dose. The receptor set was obtained from an adult who received the AZD1222 COVID-19 vaccine. Both conserved end residues are trimmed from each CDR3. Fields, in order: V gene, J gene, CDR3 protein.

V: TRBV5-1; J: TRBJ1-1; CDR3: ASSSQGPNTEAF
V: TRBV15; J: TRBJ1-5; CDR3: ATSRDGTGGFNQPQH
V: TRBV19; J: TRBJ1-2; CDR3: ASSIRWGGGYT
V: TRBV10-2; J: TRBJ2-1; CDR3: ASSEIRQDNEQF
V: TRBV2; J: TRBJ2-6; CDR3: AIKGANVLT
V: TRBV19; J: TRBJ1-1; CDR3: ASSFLDREGTEAF
V: TRBV27; J: TRBJ2-2; CDR3: ASSLKGVLSPGELF
V: TRBV7-9; J: TRBJ2-1; CDR3: ASSRLADNEQF
V: TRBV11-2; J: TRBJ1-2; CDR3: ASSSPRLSGYT
V: TRBV6-6; J: TRBJ2-5; CDR3: ASSRTGVLQETQY